A selection of T cell receptor beta chains follows, all from one sample in a study of T cells in Graves' hyperthyroidism and ophthalmopathy. TCRdb re-derived calls from the multiplex PCR reads in MiXCR, one entry per CDR3 protein. The sample shows about 640,000 distinct CDR3 sequences, less than 25% of them seen only once. Input material: blood. These receptors were taken from a young man with Graves' ophthalmopathy. The CDR3 runs from the conserved cysteine through the conserved F or W. Each record gives: J gene, V gene, D gene, clone size, CDR3 DNA, CDR3 protein. D genes are given only for firm matches. Where a row states a size, it is once, few, many or the class of an expanded clone; other rows omit it.

>TRBJ2-2|TRBV29-1|-|few
TGCAGCGTTAGTTGGCGCCCCGGGGAGCTGTTTTTT
CSVSWRPGELFF
>TRBJ2-1|TRBV5-1|TRBD2|many
TGCGCCAGCAGCCCCCGACTAGCGGGAGGGCCGGGGGAGCAGTTCTTC
CASSPRLAGGPGEQFF
>TRBJ1-5|TRBV30|-|many
TGTGCCTGGAGTGCGACAAGCATCCATCAGCCCCAGCATTTT
CAWSATSIHQPQHF
>TRBJ2-3|TRBV20-1|-|-
TGCAGTGCTAGAGATCGCCTTGGCTACCACACAGATACGCAGTATTTT
CSARDRLGYHTDTQYF
>TRBJ2-1|TRBV28|-|many
TGTGCCAGCAGTTTAGAGGAGATGGACTACCGTGAGTACAATGAGCAGTTCTTC
CASSLEEMDYREYNEQFF
>TRBJ2-3|TRBV5-1|TRBD1|-
TGCGCCAGCAGCCCCCGGGGACAGGGGTTGCATACGCAGTATTTT
CASSPRGQGLHTQYF
>TRBJ2-1|TRBV15|-|-
TGTGCCACCAGCAGAGGGGCCCCCGGGTTGGATGAGCAGTTCTTC
CATSRGAPGLDEQFF
>TRBJ1-2|TRBV28|TRBD1|few
TGTGCCAGCAGTTTCCGGGACAGGGGAGGCTATGGCTACACCTTC
CASSFRDRGGYGYTF
>TRBJ1-5|TRBV6-1|-|many
TGTGCCAGCAGACGCGGAAGAAATCAGCCCCAGCATTTT
CASRRGRNQPQHF
>TRBJ2-7|TRBV11-2|-|few
TGTGCCAGCAGCGAACAGGGACCTATCTACGAGCAGTACTTC
CASSEQGPIYEQYF
>TRBJ1-1|TRBV7-9|-|few
TGTGCCAGCAGCTTAAGCACAAAGAACACTGAAGCTTTCTTT
CASSLSTKNTEAFF
>TRBJ2-7|TRBV12-3/TRBV12-4|-|few
TGTGCCAGCAGTCGAGACCCCCCCGGCCGTCTCTTCCACGAGCAGTACTTC
CASSRDPPGRLFHEQYF
>TRBJ2-1|TRBV28|TRBD2|many
TGTGCCAGCAGTTCCCTGACTAGCGGGAGCCATGAGCAGTTCTTC
CASSSLTSGSHEQFF
>TRBJ2-1|TRBV3-1|TRBD2|-
TGTGCCAGCAGCCAACAGAGCGGGAGCCCTTACAATGAGCAGTTCTTC
CASSQQSGSPYNEQFF
>TRBJ2-5|TRBV12-3/TRBV12-4|-|many
TGTGCCAGCAGTTTTGCAAGCGGTACCCGGGGAGAGACCCAGTACTTC
CASSFASGTRGETQYF
>TRBJ2-3|TRBV2|-|many
TGTGCCAGCAGTGAGGGGCGGACCACAGATACGCAGTATTTT
CASSEGRTTDTQYF
>TRBJ1-6|TRBV6-1|TRBD1|few
TGTGCCAGCAGCCCGGGACAGATATCACCCCTCCACTTT
CASSPGQISPLHF
>TRBJ2-1|TRBV13|-|few
TGTGCCAGCAGCTTCGGACGGCTGGAGCAGTTCTTC
CASSFGRLEQFF
>TRBJ2-5|TRBV7-8|-|many
TGTGCCAGCAGCTTAGTGTGGGGGAGCGAGACCCAGTACTTC
CASSLVWGSETQYF
>TRBJ2-7|TRBV5-8|-|few
TGTGCCAGCAGCACCATTAACAGGGAATACGAGCAGTACTTC
CASSTINREYEQYF
>TRBJ2-5|TRBV7-9|TRBD1|-
TGTGCCAACAGCTCACAAGGGGACAGTCCAATTGAGACCCAGTACTTC
CANSSQGDSPIETQYF
>TRBJ2-3|TRBV10-1|TRBD1|-
TGCGCCAGCAGTGAGTCTGGGACAGGGGGCGGAGATACGCAGTATTTT
CASSESGTGGGDTQYF